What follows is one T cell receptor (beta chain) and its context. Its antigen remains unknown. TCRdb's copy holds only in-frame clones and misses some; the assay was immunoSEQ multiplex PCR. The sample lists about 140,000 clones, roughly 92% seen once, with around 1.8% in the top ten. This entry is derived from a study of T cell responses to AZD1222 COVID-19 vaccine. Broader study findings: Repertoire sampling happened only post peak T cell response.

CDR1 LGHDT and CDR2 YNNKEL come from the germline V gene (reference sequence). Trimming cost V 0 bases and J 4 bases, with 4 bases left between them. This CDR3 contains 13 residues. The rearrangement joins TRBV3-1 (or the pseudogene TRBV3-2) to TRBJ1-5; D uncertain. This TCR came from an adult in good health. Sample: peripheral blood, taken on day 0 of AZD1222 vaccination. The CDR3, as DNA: TGTGCCAGCAGCCAAGATTGGAATCAGCCCCAGCATTTT. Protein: CASSQDWNQPQHF.